A selection of T cell receptor beta chains follows, all from one sample in a study of shared clonotypes between healthy human individuals. Profiling relied on immunoSEQ multiplex PCR, and the TCRdb table lists in-frame clones only, not all of them. This table has approximately 530,000 clones, approximately 95% appearing once. The specimen was naive CD4+ T cells sorted from blood. These receptors all stem from a woman in her twenties or thirties in good health. The CDR3 runs from the conserved cysteine through the conserved F or W. A D gene is named only where the DNA matches it firmly. Clone size is given for some rows only: seen once, a few or many times, or a class if the clone is expanded.

clone size: -; J gene: TRBJ1-2; V gene: TRBV5-1; D gene: -; CDR3 DNA: TGCGCCAGCAGCTTCCTCCAGGGTTGGCTCTATGGCTACACCTTC; CDR3 protein: CASSFLQGWLYGYTF
clone size: -; J gene: TRBJ2-3; V gene: TRBV5-8; D gene: TRBD2; CDR3 DNA: TGTGCCAGCAGCTTGGCCCTGTCTAGCGGGAGCACAGATACGCAGTATTTT; CDR3 protein: CASSLALSSGSTDTQYF
clone size: -; J gene: TRBJ2-1; V gene: TRBV4-2; D gene: TRBD2; CDR3 DNA: TGTGCCAGCAGCCAAGATCTAGAGGCACTAGCGGGCTCCTACAATGAGCAGTTCTTC; CDR3 protein: CASSQDLEALAGSYNEQFF
clone size: -; J gene: TRBJ2-1; V gene: TRBV28; D gene: TRBD2; CDR3 DNA: TGTGCCAGCAGTTCCCGCTTTCTACGAGCGGGATTCTTC; CDR3 protein: CASSSRFLRAGFF
clone size: -; J gene: TRBJ2-5; V gene: TRBV7-9; D gene: TRBD2; CDR3 DNA: TGTGCCAGCAGCCCCAGCGGGGGGTGGGAGACCCAGTACTTC; CDR3 protein: CASSPSGGWETQYF
clone size: once; J gene: TRBJ2-3; V gene: TRBV6-6; D gene: TRBD2; CDR3 DNA: TGTGCCAGCACTAGCGGGAGTATGACAGATACGCAGTATTTT; CDR3 protein: CASTSGSMTDTQYF
clone size: -; J gene: TRBJ1-3; V gene: TRBV28; D gene: -; CDR3 DNA: TGTGCCAGCAGCCCGGGGAGCGGGATCTCTGGAAACACCATATATTTT; CDR3 protein: CASSPGSGISGNTIYF
clone size: -; J gene: TRBJ1-1; V gene: TRBV6-1; D gene: -; CDR3 DNA: TGTGCCAGCAGTGAGGGGAACACTGAAGCTTTCTTT; CDR3 protein: CASSEGNTEAFF
clone size: -; J gene: TRBJ2-5; V gene: TRBV7-3; D gene: -; CDR3 DNA: TGTGCCAGCAGCTTAAGTCAGCAAGAGACCCAGTACTTC; CDR3 protein: CASSLSQQETQYF
clone size: -; J gene: TRBJ1-4; V gene: TRBV2; D gene: -; CDR3 DNA: TGTGCCAGCAGTGAATTGGGGACACAGAATGAAAAACTGTTTTTT; CDR3 protein: CASSELGTQNEKLFF
clone size: -; J gene: TRBJ1-1; V gene: TRBV15; D gene: -; CDR3 DNA: TGTGCCACCAGCGGAAGCGGGGGCACTGAAGCTTTCTTT; CDR3 protein: CATSGSGGTEAFF
clone size: -; J gene: TRBJ1-4; V gene: TRBV6-5; D gene: TRBD1; CDR3 DNA: TGTGCCAGCAGACTACAGGGGCTGGGGGGTGAAAAACTGTTTTTT; CDR3 protein: CASRLQGLGGEKLFF
clone size: -; J gene: TRBJ1-1; V gene: TRBV28; D gene: -; CDR3 DNA: TGTGCCAGCAGTTTTAGTCTAGTTGTAACAGGCGTTGCGATGAACACTGAAGCTTTCTTT; CDR3 protein: CASSFSLVVTGVAMNTEAFF
clone size: few; J gene: TRBJ1-2; V gene: TRBV7-9; D gene: TRBD1; CDR3 DNA: TGTGCCAGCAGCTTCACAGGGGGCCGGGGCTACACCTTC; CDR3 protein: CASSFTGGRGYTF
clone size: once; J gene: TRBJ2-7; V gene: TRBV10-2; D gene: -; CDR3 DNA: TGCGCCAGCAGTGGGCCTTTCTACGAGCAGTACTTC; CDR3 protein: CASSGPFYEQYF